This TCR beta chain was sequenced during a study of chemoradiotherapy in HPV16-positive cancers. Trimming at V came to 4 bases and at J to 0 bases, leaving 7 bases not matched to a gene. Per germline, CDR1 SGHRS and CDR2 YFSETQ. The CDR3 is 15 amino acids. Sequencing used immunoSEQ multiplex PCR; TCRdb keeps in-frame clones, though not all of them. In the table there are under 15,000 clones, about four fifths of which are singletons. The receptor comes from a human donor with HPV-associated anogenital cancer. V is TRBV5-1 and J is TRBJ2-7; TRBD1 aligns across 7 bases. Sample collection occurred from a patient who underwent chemoradiotherapy. DNA for the CDR3: TGCGCCAGCAGCCCCAGACAGGGTAGCTCCTACGAGCAGTACTTC. Its protein product is CASSPRQGSSYEQYF.